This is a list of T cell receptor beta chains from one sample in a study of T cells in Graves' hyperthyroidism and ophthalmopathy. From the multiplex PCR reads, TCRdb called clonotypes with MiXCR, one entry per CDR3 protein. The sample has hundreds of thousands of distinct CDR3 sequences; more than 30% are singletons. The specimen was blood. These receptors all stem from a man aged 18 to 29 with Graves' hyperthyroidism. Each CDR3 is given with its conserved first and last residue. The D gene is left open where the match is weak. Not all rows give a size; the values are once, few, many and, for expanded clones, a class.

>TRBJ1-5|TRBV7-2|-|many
TGTGCCAGCAGCCAAGGATGGGGCAATCAGCCCCAGCATTTT
CASSQGWGNQPQHF
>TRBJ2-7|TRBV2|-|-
TGTGCCAGCAGTCATAACAAGCTCTACGAGCAGTACTTC
CASSHNKLYEQYF
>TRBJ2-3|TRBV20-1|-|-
TGCAGTGCTAGAGATTTCAGGGACACAGATACGCAGTATTTT
CSARDFRDTDTQYF
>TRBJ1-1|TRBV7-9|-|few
TGTGCCAGCAGCACCCGGGAGGCAACAGGGTATGGGGCTTGGAACACTGAAGCTTTCTTT
CASSTREATGYGAWNTEAFF
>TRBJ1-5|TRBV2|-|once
TGTGCCAGCCCCTACGAGGGGGTGGGCAATCAGCCCCAGCATTTT
CASPYEGVGNQPQHF
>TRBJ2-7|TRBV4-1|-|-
TGCGCCAGCAGCCAAGAGTTGCCCCCCTCCTACGAGCAGTACTTC
CASSQELPPSYEQYF
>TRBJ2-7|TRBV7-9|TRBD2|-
TGTGCCAGCAGCACTAGCGGGGGCCTTTACGAGCAGTACTTC
CASSTSGGLYEQYF
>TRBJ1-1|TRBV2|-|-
TGTGCCAGCAAAAGGGGGGCCGTCACTGAAGCTTTCTTT
CASKRGAVTEAFF
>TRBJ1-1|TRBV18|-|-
TGTGCCAGCTCACCACCGCCCACCACTGAAGCTTTCTTT
CASSPPPTTEAFF
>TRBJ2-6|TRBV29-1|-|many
TGCAGCGTTGAACGGGTCGGGGCCAACGTCCTGACTTTC
CSVERVGANVLTF
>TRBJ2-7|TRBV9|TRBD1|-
TGTGCCAGCAGCGCTCGGACAGGGGAAGGCTACGAGCAGTACTTC
CASSARTGEGYEQYF
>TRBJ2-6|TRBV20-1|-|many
TGCAGTGCGGCCGGGCCGTCTGGGGCCAACGTCCTGACTTTC
CSAAGPSGANVLTF
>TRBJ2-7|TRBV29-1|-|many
TGCAGCGTTGATGACACGGATGAGCAGTACTTC
CSVDDTDEQYF